This is a list of T cell receptor beta chains from one sample in a study of cytomegalovirus exposure and HLA in healthy donors. Sequencing used immunoSEQ multiplex PCR; TCRdb keeps in-frame clones, though not all of them. The sample lists 150,000 to 200,000 clones; approximately 86% were seen once. The sequencing sample was made of PBMCs. These receptors all stem from a woman in her late teens or twenties in good health and CMV-seronegative. CDR3s include the opening cysteine and the closing phenylalanine or tryptophan. The order of the fields is V gene, J gene, D gene, clone size, CDR3 DNA, CDR3 protein. D genes are given only for firm matches. A row's size may be missing; if present it is once, few, many or a size class.

v_gene: TRBV6-5; j_gene: TRBJ2-3; d_gene: .; abundance: .; CDR3nt: TGTGCCAGCAGTTATCGGGGAAGCACAGATACGCAGTATTTT; CDR3aa: CASSYRGSTDTQYF
v_gene: TRBV29-1; j_gene: TRBJ1-6; d_gene: .; abundance: .; CDR3nt: TGCAGCGCTAATATGGGCTCGGATTCACCCCTCCACTTT; CDR3aa: CSANMGSDSPLHF
v_gene: TRBV5-1; j_gene: TRBJ1-1; d_gene: .; abundance: .; CDR3nt: TGCGCCAGCAGCCCGGGGAGGGGGGGCCCGGGGACTGAAGCTTTCTTT; CDR3aa: CASSPGRGGPGTEAFF
v_gene: TRBV27; j_gene: TRBJ2-3; d_gene: TRBD1; abundance: .; CDR3nt: TGTGCCAGCAGCCCCGCCGTAGGGGGCACGAGGTCGGATACGCAGTATTTT; CDR3aa: CASSPAVGGTRSDTQYF
v_gene: TRBV5-5; j_gene: TRBJ1-6; d_gene: .; abundance: .; CDR3nt: TGTGCCAGCAGCTTGATGACTGGACAGATACTGGGGAATTCACCCCTCCACTTT; CDR3aa: CASSLMTGQILGNSPLHF
v_gene: TRBV29-1; j_gene: TRBJ1-4; d_gene: .; abundance: .; CDR3nt: TGCAGCGTCGGAGGGCCCTTTGCAACTAATGAAAAACTGTTTTTT; CDR3aa: CSVGGPFATNEKLFF
v_gene: TRBV19; j_gene: TRBJ2-5; d_gene: .; abundance: few; CDR3nt: TGTGCCACATCACTGAATATACAAGAGACCCAGTACTTC; CDR3aa: CATSLNIQETQYF
v_gene: TRBV18; j_gene: TRBJ2-3; d_gene: .; abundance: .; CDR3nt: TGTGCCAGCTCACCCCCAGGGGTTTTCACAGATACGCAGTATTTT; CDR3aa: CASSPPGVFTDTQYF
v_gene: TRBV5-1; j_gene: TRBJ2-3; d_gene: .; abundance: .; CDR3nt: TGCGCCAGCAGCTTGGGCCCGGGGGTAGGCACAGATACGCAGTATTTT; CDR3aa: CASSLGPGVGTDTQYF
v_gene: TRBV5-8; j_gene: TRBJ2-3; d_gene: .; abundance: .; CDR3nt: TGTGCCAGCAGGAGACACCACAGCACAGATACGCAGTATTTT; CDR3aa: CASRRHHSTDTQYF
v_gene: TRBV4-2; j_gene: TRBJ2-1; d_gene: .; abundance: .; CDR3nt: TGTGCCAGCAGCCGGTTCCTAGAATTCAATGAGCAGTTCTTC; CDR3aa: CASSRFLEFNEQFF
v_gene: TRBV5-6; j_gene: TRBJ1-5; d_gene: .; abundance: .; CDR3nt: TGTGCCAGCAGCTTAGGGGGACCCTATGGCAATCAGCCCCAGCATTTT; CDR3aa: CASSLGGPYGNQPQHF
v_gene: TRBV28; j_gene: TRBJ2-7; d_gene: TRBD1; abundance: .; CDR3nt: TGTGCCAGCAGTTTACCAGGGGGCCATTACGAGCAGTACTTC; CDR3aa: CASSLPGGHYEQYF
v_gene: TRBV5-6; j_gene: TRBJ2-3; d_gene: TRBD1; abundance: once; CDR3nt: TGTGCCAGCAGCTTTAGGGACAGGGGGCCAGATACGCAGTATTTT; CDR3aa: CASSFRDRGPDTQYF
v_gene: TRBV30; j_gene: TRBJ1-6; d_gene: .; abundance: .; CDR3nt: TGTGCCTGGAGTGTCCGGGAAAATTCACCCCTCCACTTT; CDR3aa: CAWSVRENSPLHF
v_gene: TRBV6-4; j_gene: TRBJ1-1; d_gene: TRBD1; abundance: .; CDR3nt: TGTGCCAGCAGGAGTCAGGGGGCGCGCACTGAAGCTTTCTTT; CDR3aa: CASRSQGARTEAFF
v_gene: TRBV6-1; j_gene: TRBJ1-4; d_gene: .; abundance: .; CDR3nt: TGTGCCAGCAGTGAAGCGCTGAGAGCAACTAATGAAAAACTGTTTTTT; CDR3aa: CASSEALRATNEKLFF
v_gene: TRBV7-8; j_gene: TRBJ2-7; d_gene: TRBD2; abundance: .; CDR3nt: TGTGCCAGCAGCTTATACAGCGGGAGCTTCTACGAGCAGTACTTC; CDR3aa: CASSLYSGSFYEQYF
v_gene: TRBV5-8; j_gene: TRBJ2-7; d_gene: .; abundance: .; CDR3nt: TGTGCCAGCAGCTTCCCGGGTCCCTACGAGCAGTACTTC; CDR3aa: CASSFPGPYEQYF
v_gene: TRBV9; j_gene: TRBJ2-3; d_gene: .; abundance: .; CDR3nt: TGTGCCAGCAGCGTAGCGGGTCTCACAGATACGCAGTATTTT; CDR3aa: CASSVAGLTDTQYF
v_gene: TRBV11-1; j_gene: TRBJ1-4; d_gene: .; abundance: .; CDR3nt: TGTGCCAGCATCCCGAGGGCAGAGGAAAGTGAAAAACTGTTTTTT; CDR3aa: CASIPRAEESEKLFF
v_gene: TRBV25-1; j_gene: TRBJ2-1; d_gene: .; abundance: .; CDR3nt: TGTGCCAGCAGTGATTCCAGGGACTGGGGGAGACGTCAGCAGTTCTTC; CDR3aa: CASSDSRDWGRRQQFF
v_gene: TRBV15; j_gene: TRBJ1-2; d_gene: .; abundance: .; CDR3nt: TGTGCCACCAGCAGAGATGTCGGGTACGGCGGCTACACCTTC; CDR3aa: CATSRDVGYGGYTF
v_gene: TRBV28; j_gene: TRBJ2-3; d_gene: .; abundance: .; CDR3nt: TGTGCCAGCAGCCCCCCCGGGGGAGGGCAGTATTTT; CDR3aa: CASSPPGGGQYF
v_gene: TRBV27; j_gene: TRBJ2-1; d_gene: .; abundance: .; CDR3nt: TGTGCCAGCAGTTCCCCTCTCCGTGACAATGAGCAGTTCTTC; CDR3aa: CASSSPLRDNEQFF
v_gene: TRBV19; j_gene: TRBJ2-1; d_gene: .; abundance: .; CDR3nt: TGTGCCAGTAGTATGATGGGCAGGATCAATGAGCAGTTCTTC; CDR3aa: CASSMMGRINEQFF
v_gene: TRBV19; j_gene: TRBJ2-5; d_gene: .; abundance: .; CDR3nt: TGTGCCAGTAGCCTATGGCCGCGGGTCCATCAAGAGACCCAGTACTTC; CDR3aa: CASSLWPRVHQETQYF
v_gene: TRBV9; j_gene: TRBJ2-2; d_gene: .; abundance: .; CDR3nt: TGTGCCAGCAGCGTAGATGGGGGGGCACGGACCGGGGAGCTGTTTTTT; CDR3aa: CASSVDGGARTGELFF
v_gene: TRBV6-5; j_gene: TRBJ2-6; d_gene: .; abundance: few; CDR3nt: TGTGCCAGCAGTTACATGCGGGCTGGGGCCAACGTCCTGACTTTC; CDR3aa: CASSYMRAGANVLTF
v_gene: TRBV11-2; j_gene: TRBJ1-5; d_gene: TRBD1; abundance: .; CDR3nt: TGTGCCAGCAGCACCGGACAGGGGGCTTTCAATCAGCCCCAGCATTTT; CDR3aa: CASSTGQGAFNQPQHF
v_gene: TRBV2; j_gene: TRBJ1-6; d_gene: .; abundance: once; CDR3nt: TGTGCCAGCAGTGAAGCACCACAGGTTGGGTCACCCCTCCACTTT; CDR3aa: CASSEAPQVGSPLHF
v_gene: TRBV19; j_gene: TRBJ2-1; d_gene: TRBD2; abundance: .; CDR3nt: TGTGCCAGTAGTATTGGACTAGCGGGATACAATGAGCAGTTCTTC; CDR3aa: CASSIGLAGYNEQFF
v_gene: TRBV6-1; j_gene: TRBJ2-1; d_gene: TRBD2; abundance: .; CDR3nt: TGTGCCAGCAGTGAGATAGCGGGGACCTACAATGAGCAGTTCTTC; CDR3aa: CASSEIAGTYNEQFF
v_gene: TRBV25-1; j_gene: TRBJ1-6; d_gene: .; abundance: .; CDR3nt: TGTGCCAGCAGCCACCCGCTAGATAATTCACCCCTCCACTTT; CDR3aa: CASSHPLDNSPLHF
v_gene: TRBV7-2; j_gene: TRBJ2-5; d_gene: .; abundance: .; CDR3nt: TGTGCCAGCAGCTACGACAGCCTGTACCAAGAGACCCAGTACTTC; CDR3aa: CASSYDSLYQETQYF
v_gene: TRBV27; j_gene: TRBJ2-7; d_gene: .; abundance: .; CDR3nt: TGTGCCAGCAGTTTTGGCGGGGGCGACAACGAGCAGTACTTC; CDR3aa: CASSFGGGDNEQYF
v_gene: TRBV4-1; j_gene: TRBJ2-7; d_gene: TRBD1; abundance: .; CDR3nt: TGCGCCAGCAGCCGGGACAGGGGGACCTACGAGCAGTACTTC; CDR3aa: CASSRDRGTYEQYF
v_gene: TRBV7-2; j_gene: TRBJ2-7; d_gene: .; abundance: .; CDR3nt: TGTGCCAGCAGCCCTTGGGACACGACTTACTACGAGCAGTACTTC; CDR3aa: CASSPWDTTYYEQYF
v_gene: TRBV25-1; j_gene: TRBJ2-7; d_gene: TRBD1; abundance: .; CDR3nt: TGTGCCAGCAGTGATATAGGGACAGGTATTACGAAGGAGCAGTACTTC; CDR3aa: CASSDIGTGITKEQYF
v_gene: TRBV29-1; j_gene: TRBJ2-2; d_gene: .; abundance: .; CDR3nt: TGCAGCGTTAAACCGGGACTTCAAACACAGGAATGCACCGGGGAGCTGTTTTTT; CDR3aa: CSVKPGLQTQECTGELFF
v_gene: TRBV29-1; j_gene: TRBJ2-7; d_gene: TRBD2; abundance: .; CDR3nt: TGCAGCGTTGTCGGGGAGGGTAGCTACGAGCAGTACTTC; CDR3aa: CSVVGEGSYEQYF
v_gene: TRBV4-3; j_gene: TRBJ2-2; d_gene: TRBD2; abundance: .; CDR3nt: TGCGCCAGCAGCCGTTTGGGAGCGGGAGTTGGCACCGGGGAGCTGTTTTTT; CDR3aa: CASSRLGAGVGTGELFF
v_gene: TRBV5-6; j_gene: TRBJ2-1; d_gene: .; abundance: .; CDR3nt: TGTGCCAGCAGCCCCGGGACATCTACTAGAGGGCAGTTCTTC; CDR3aa: CASSPGTSTRGQFF
v_gene: TRBV18; j_gene: TRBJ1-3; d_gene: .; abundance: .; CDR3nt: TGTGCCAGCTCACCACGTCTCTACAACACCATATATTTT; CDR3aa: CASSPRLYNTIYF
v_gene: TRBV6-1; j_gene: TRBJ2-5; d_gene: TRBD1; abundance: .; CDR3nt: TGTGCCAGCGGGTCCGGGACAGGGGGCGCGGAGACCCAGTACTTC; CDR3aa: CASGSGTGGAETQYF
v_gene: TRBV6-1; j_gene: TRBJ2-7; d_gene: .; abundance: .; CDR3nt: TGTGCCAGCAGTGACAGCGGACAGGACTACAAGTACGAGCAGTACTTC; CDR3aa: CASSDSGQDYKYEQYF
v_gene: TRBV6-5; j_gene: TRBJ1-6; d_gene: .; abundance: .; CDR3nt: TGTGCCAGCAGTCCGGCTGGGGGCGCACATTCACCCCTCCACTTT; CDR3aa: CASSPAGGAHSPLHF
v_gene: TRBV28; j_gene: TRBJ1-5; d_gene: .; abundance: .; CDR3nt: TGTGCCAGCAGTTCCGGGGTCCAGCCCCAGCATTTT; CDR3aa: CASSSGVQPQHF
v_gene: TRBV4-1; j_gene: TRBJ2-7; d_gene: TRBD1; abundance: .; CDR3nt: TGCGCCAGCAGCCGCCATCCCGGGACAGACTCCTACGAGCAGTACTTC; CDR3aa: CASSRHPGTDSYEQYF